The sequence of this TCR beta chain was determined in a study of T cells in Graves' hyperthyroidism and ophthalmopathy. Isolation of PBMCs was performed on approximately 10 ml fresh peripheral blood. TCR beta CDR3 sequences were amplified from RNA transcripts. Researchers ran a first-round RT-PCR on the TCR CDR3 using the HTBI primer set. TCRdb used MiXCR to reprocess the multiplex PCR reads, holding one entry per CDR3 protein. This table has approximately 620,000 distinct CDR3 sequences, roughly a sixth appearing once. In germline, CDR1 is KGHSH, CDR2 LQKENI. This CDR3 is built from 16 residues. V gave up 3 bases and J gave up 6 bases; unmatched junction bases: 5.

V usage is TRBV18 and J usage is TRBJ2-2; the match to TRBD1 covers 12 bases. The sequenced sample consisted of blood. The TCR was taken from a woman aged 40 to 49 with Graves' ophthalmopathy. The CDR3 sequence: CASSPGQGALSGELFF. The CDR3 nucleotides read TGTGCCAGCTCACCGGGACAGGGGGCGCTTTCCGGGGAGCTGTTTTTT.